Each of the 31 T cell receptor beta chains below was sequenced from the same sample in a study of blood T cell repertoires in COVID-19. The assay was immunoSEQ multiplex PCR, and TCRdb's table has in-frame clones only and misses some. This table has about 110,000 clones, about three quarters appearing once. Material: peripheral blood. These receptors all stem from a woman aged 40-49 years with acute or convalescent COVID-19.

The V call is TRBV2, the J call TRBJ1-2; D is uncertain. V lost 5 bases and J lost 3, with 13 bases in between. Per germline, CDR1 SNHLY and CDR2 FYNNEI. The CDR3 has 14 residues. CDR3 loop: CASSRAGGDYGYTF. The CDR3 DNA follows: TGTGCCAGCAGTCGGGCAGGAGGCGACTATGGCTACACCTTC.

This sequence joins TRBV27 and TRBJ2-3, with TRBD2 as a possible D gene (6 bases). V was trimmed by 3 bases and J by 6 bases, leaving 13 bases between them. CDR1 MNHEY and CDR2 SMNVEV come from the germline V gene (reference sequence). The CDR3 totals 14 residues. The CDR3, as DNA: TGTGCCAGCAGTTTCAACCGGGGGAGCGATACGCAGTATTTT. Protein product: CASSFNRGSDTQYF.

This chain uses TRBV7-9 with TRBJ1-3; tentative D call: TRBD1 (5 bases). Trimming took off 5 bases at V and 2 bases at J, with 13 bases between the two ends. The length of the CDR3 is 15 residues. Germline loops: CDR1 SEHNR, CDR2 FQNEAQ (reference sequence). The CDR3 spells CASSNPAGPGNTIYF. The CDR3 DNA reads as TGTGCCAGCAGCAATCCAGCGGGGCCTGGAAACACCATATATTTT.

The chain couples TRBV5-1 to TRBJ2-7, with D possibly TRBD2 on 5 matching bases. The V end was cut by 6 bases, the J end by 7 bases, with 17 bases between. Germline V gene lookup returns CDR1 SGHRS and CDR2 YFSETQ. This CDR3 contains 13 residues. CDR3 in amino acids: CASKGDDRGEQYF. DNA of the CDR3: TGCGCCAGCAAGGGAGACGATCGAGGGGAGCAGTACTTC. Using reference TRBV5-1 and TRBJ2-7 for the parts outside the CDR3, the full variable domain is KAGVTQTPRYLIKTRGQQVTLSCSPISGHRSVSWYQQTPGQGLQFLFEYFSETQRNKGNFPGRFSGRQFSNSRSEMNVSTLELGDSALYLCASKGDDRGEQYFGPGTRLTVT.

The chain carries TRBV6-2 or TRBV6-3 and TRBJ1-1, with a tentative D call TRBD1 (6 bases). The V end lost 5 bases, the J end lost 3 bases, and 10 bases lay between the germline ends. Per germline, CDR1 MNHEY and CDR2 SVGEGT. The CDR3 has 13 residues. The CDR3 reads CASSPQGYTEAFF. The CDR3 nucleotides are TGTGCCAGCAGTCCACAGGGTTACACTGAAGCTTTCTTT.

The chain is built from TRBV14 and TRBJ2-5; D is ambiguous. V lost 0 bases, J lost 5 bases, and 4 bases lay in between. This CDR3 has 12 amino acids. Germline V gene data show CDR1 as SGHDN and CDR2 as FVKESK. The DNA for the CDR3 is TGTGCCAGCAGCCAAGATCCGGAGACCCAGTACTTC. Protein: CASSQDPETQYF.

This chain uses TRBV9 with TRBJ2-2; D may be TRBD2 (6 bases). There are 17 residues in the CDR3. Trimming cost V 4 bases and J 2 bases, with 18 bases left between them. The germline V gene encodes CDR1 SGDLS and CDR2 YYNGEE. The CDR3 region has the DNA TGTGCCAGCAGCCCCCAATCAGCGGGCAGAAACACCGGGGAGCTGTTTTTT. Protein sequence: CASSPQSAGRNTGELFF.

This chain connects TRBV2 to TRBJ1-2; D gene ambiguous. The CDR3 is 17 amino acids. Between the trimmed V and J ends, which lost 3 bases and 0 bases, there was a span of 17 bases. CDR1 and CDR2 from the germline V gene are SNHLY and FYNNEI. The CDR3 here is CASSDLTMGSANYGYTF. In DNA form, the CDR3 reads TGTGCCAGCAGTGACCTAACAATGGGCTCAGCTAACTATGGCTACACCTTC.

The V and J genes are TRBV5-6 and TRBJ1-1; TRBD1 matches 8 bases. Germline CDR1 is SGHDT and CDR2 is YYEEEE. V was clipped by 0 bases and J by 0 bases; unmatched bases: 4. The CDR3 extends over 16 amino acids. CDR3 DNA sequence: TGTGCCAGCAGCTTGGCAGGGGGCGTCATGAACACTGAAGCTTTCTTT. Protein: CASSLAGGVMNTEAFF. The full variable domain, its missing parts supplied by reference TRBV5-6 and TRBJ1-1, is DAGVTQSPTHLIKTRGQQVTLRCSPKSGHDTVSWYQQALGQGPQFIFQYYEEEERQRGNFPDRFSGHQFPNYSSELNVNALLLGDSALYLCASSLAGGVMNTEAFFGQGTRLTVV.

The chain combines TRBV5-1 with TRBJ2-7; 8 positions agree with TRBD1. This CDR3 region has 16 residues. CDR1 and CDR2 from the germline V gene are SGHRS and YFSETQ. V lost 4 bases to trimming and J lost 0 bases; unmatched junction nucleotides: 9. In DNA form, the CDR3 reads TGCGCCAGCAGCCCGACCGGGACAGGTACCTCCTACGAGCAGTACTTC. Its translation is CASSPTGTGTSYEQYF.

The rearrangement links TRBV5-4 to TRBJ1-2, with no clear D. Trimming took off 2 bases at V and 4 bases at J, with 9 bases between the two ends. Per germline, CDR1 SGHNT and CDR2 YYREEE (reference sequence). This CDR3 has 13 residues. The DNA of the CDR3 is TGTGCCAGCAGCTTACCCCAGGTCTATGGCTACACCTTC. This sequence encodes CASSLPQVYGYTF.

In the case of this clone: One end of the junction does not line up with germline, which may come from a read error. The same CDR3 can be traced to other DNA sequences in this sample. The gene calls are TRBV30 and TRBJ2-6; TRBD1 matches 7 bases. CDR1 GTSNPN and CDR2 SVGIG come from the germline V gene (reference sequence). The CDR3 runs to 16 residues. CDR3 protein: CAWTRGRISGANVLTF. Here the CDR3 DNA reads TGTGCCTGGACGAGGGGGCGTATCTCTGGGGCCAACGTCCTAACTTTC.

V and J are TRBV2 and TRBJ1-6; maybe TRBD1 (5 bases). CDR1 and CDR2 (germline): SNHLY, FYNNEI. CDR3 size: 15 residues. V was cut by 6 bases and J by 3 bases, with 12 bases left in between. CDR3 sequence: CASSREGIYNSPLHF. The CDR3 coding sequence is TGTGCCAGCAGCAGGGAGGGGATCTATAATTCACCCCTCCACTTT.

V and J are TRBV5-1 and TRBJ2-5; a possible D gene is TRBD2 (5 bases). Trimming cost V 0 bases and J 2 bases, with 14 bases left between them. The CDR3 is 16 residues long. Per germline, CDR1 SGHRS and CDR2 YFSETQ. The CDR3 loop is CASSLGLSLNQETQYF. As DNA, the CDR3 is TGCGCCAGCAGCTTGGGACTAAGCCTGAATCAAGAGACCCAGTACTTC. The full variable domain, with the rest looked up from reference TRBV5-1 and TRBJ2-5, is KAGVTQTPRYLIKTRGQQVTLSCSPISGHRSVSWYQQTPGQGLQFLFEYFSETQRNKGNFPGRFSGRQFSNSRSEMNVSTLELGDSALYLCASSLGLSLNQETQYFGPGTRLLVL.

The chain employs TRBV12-5 and TRBJ2-3, with D possibly matching TRBD2 (5 bases). Trimming stripped 1 base from V and 4 bases from J, with 6 bases between. Per germline, CDR1 LGHNT and CDR2 FRNRAP. CDR3 length: 13 amino acids. This CDR3 is CASGLEEADTQYF. The CDR3 nucleotides read TGTGCTAGTGGTTTGGAGGAGGCAGATACGCAGTATTTT.

The genes are TRBV5-1 and TRBJ1-1; D is possibly TRBD1 (5 bases). CDR1 SGHRS and CDR2 YFSETQ come from the germline V gene. Trimming removed 3 bases at V and 4 bases at J, with 13 bases between. The CDR3 is 14 residues long. The CDR3 sequence: CASSSGLLVTEAFF. CDR3 DNA sequence: TGCGCCAGCAGCTCGGGACTTTTAGTCACTGAAGCTTTCTTT.

The J gene is TRBJ2-2, the V gene TRBV10-3; D is possibly TRBD1 (6 bases). The CDR3 runs to 13 residues. V lost 7 bases and J lost 6, with 12 bases in between. CDR1 and CDR2 (germline): ENHRY, SYGVKD. CDR3 region: CAITSSGAGELFF. The CDR3 region has the DNA TGTGCCATCACGTCATCAGGGGCCGGGGAGCTGTTTTTT.

The gene calls are TRBV4-1 and TRBJ2-7; 10 bases agree with TRBD2. The trim removed 4 bases at V and 3 bases at J, leaving 3 bases unmatched. The CDR3 spans 14 residues. The germline gives CDR1 MGHRA, CDR2 YSYEKL. The CDR3 here is CASSPQRGGYEQYF. CDR3 sequence (DNA): TGCGCCAGCAGCCCACAGCGGGGGGGCTACGAGCAGTACTTC.

This clone was recorded a few times. The chain links TRBV4-3 to TRBJ1-1; D is possibly TRBD1 (5 bases). This CDR3 region has 16 residues. Germline V lookup: CDR1 LGHNA, CDR2 YSLEER. V lost 4 bases and J lost 0, with 15 bases in between. Written as DNA, the CDR3 is TGCGCCAGCAGCCTTCAGGGAACGGGCGTGAACACTGAAGCTTTCTTT. Translated, it gives CASSLQGTGVNTEAFF.

The genes are TRBV10-3 and TRBJ1-1; 9 bases agree with TRBD1. The CDR3 spans 16 residues. Germline V gene lookup returns CDR1 ENHRY and CDR2 SYGVKD. The ends lost 6 bases at V and 3 bases at J; junction bases unmatched: 11. CDR3 protein: CAIRAREGQGDTEAFF. In DNA form, the CDR3 reads TGTGCCATCAGGGCCCGGGAGGGACAGGGAGACACTGAAGCTTTCTTT.

V usage is TRBV6-2 or TRBV6-3 and J usage is TRBJ2-2; D remains unclear. Trimming shortened V by 0 bases and J by 2 bases, and 4 bases separated the two germline ends. CDR3 length: 14 amino acids. Germline V lookup: CDR1 MNHEY, CDR2 SVGEGT. CDR3 in DNA: TGTGCCAGCAGTTACTCGACAAACACCGGGGAGCTGTTTTTT. It codes for CASSYSTNTGELFF.

The CDR3 DNA reads TGCGCCAGCAGCCAAAGAGGAGTAGTTGCTGGGGCCAACGTCCTGACTTTC. It translates to CASSQRGVVAGANVLTF. The chain combines TRBV4-3 with TRBJ2-6, with D unclear. Germline V gives CDR1 LGHNA, CDR2 YSLEER. CDR3 length equals 17 residues. V was shortened by 2 bases and J by 2 bases, with 13 bases between the two germline ends.

Sample share makes this clone medium-sized. This chain uses TRBV7-9 with TRBJ1-2; tentatively, D is TRBD1 (6 bases). Looked up from germline, CDR1 is SEHNR and CDR2 is FQNEAQ (reference sequence). V lost 1 base and J lost 8, with 8 bases in between. The CDR3 spans 12 residues. CDR3 in amino acids: CASSLGGGGYTF. In DNA form, the CDR3 reads TGTGCCAGCAGCTTAGGTGGGGGCGGCTACACCTTC.

This chain uses TRBV5-5 with TRBJ2-1, with 9 bases that match TRBD1. Per the germline V gene, CDR1 is SGHKS and CDR2 is YYEKEE (reference sequence). The CDR3 is made up of 18 amino acids. Unmatched junction bases numbered 11, after V lost 0 bases and J lost 4 bases. CDR3 sequence (DNA): TGTGCCAGCAGCTTGGGTATCGGACAGGGGACGATTTACAATGAGCAGTTCTTC. This sequence encodes CASSLGIGQGTIYNEQFF. Supplemented by reference TRBV5-5 and TRBJ2-1, the full variable domain reads DAGVTQSPTHLIKTRGQQVTLRCSPISGHKSVSWYQQVLGQGPQFIFQYYEKEERGRGNFPDRFSARQFPNYSSELNVNALLLGDSALYLCASSLGIGQGTIYNEQFFGPGTRLTVL.

This clone was seen more than once but under ten times. The chain combines TRBV19 with TRBJ2-3; weak D call: TRBD1 (6 bases). This CDR3 region has 15 residues. Trimming removed 6 bases from V and 1 base from J, with 14 bases in between. The germline CDR1 and CDR2 sequences are LNHDA and SQIVND (reference sequence). CDR3 sequence: CASRRTVPGTDTQYF. Written as DNA, the CDR3 is TGTGCCAGTAGACGGACAGTCCCAGGCACAGATACGCAGTATTTT. Full variable domain (outside the CDR3, taken from reference TRBV19 and TRBJ2-3): DGGITQSPKYLFRKEGQNVTLSCEQNLNHDAMYWYRQDPGQGLRLIYYSQIVNDFQKGDIAEGYSVSREKKESFPLTVTSAQKNPTAFYLCASRRTVPGTDTQYFGPGTRLTVL.

This sequence joins TRBV11-2 and TRBJ2-3; 9 positions match TRBD2. CDR3 size: 17 residues. Germline V gene sequence: CDR1 SGHAT, CDR2 FQNNGV. The junction had 10 bases not matched to a gene; V was cut back by 1 base and J by 5 bases. The CDR3 coding sequence is TGTGCCAGCAGCTTAGCCCTGCTAGCGGGGACACGAGATACGCAGTATTTT. It encodes CASSLALLAGTRDTQYF.

This clone was detected ten times or more. This sequence joins TRBV12-3 or TRBV12-4 and TRBJ1-2; 9 nucleotides agree with TRBD1. V dropped 6 bases and J dropped 4; count of bases not matched to a gene: 3. The CDR3 is 13 residues long. CDR3 sequence reads: CASSRTGAYGYTF. In nucleotides, the CDR3 is TGTGCCAGCAGCCGGACAGGGGCCTATGGCTACACCTTC.

This chain links TRBV20-1 with TRBJ2-2, with TRBD2 matching 10 bases. The CDR3 totals 15 residues. The V segment lost 3 bases and the J segment 7 bases; nucleotides outside the gene matches: 8. Germline lookup yields CDR1 DFQATT and CDR2 SNEGSKA (reference sequence). DNA for the CDR3: TGCAGTGCTAGTGTAGCTAGCGGGGGTCACGGGGAGCTGTTTTTT. It is translated as CSASVASGGHGELFF.

The V call is TRBV7-7, the J call TRBJ2-3, with TRBD1 as a possible D gene (5 bases). The germline V gene has CDR1 SSHAT and CDR2 FNYEAQ (reference sequence). Trimming removed 1 base at V and 0 bases at J, with 8 bases between. CDR3 length: 15 residues. CDR3 sequence reads: CASSLGGRSTDTQYF. DNA for the CDR3: TGTGCCAGCAGCTTAGGGGGCAGAAGCACAGATACGCAGTATTTT.

The chain is built from TRBV3-1 (or the pseudogene TRBV3-2) and TRBJ1-5, with TRBD1 matching over 10 bases. Germline V CDR1 and CDR2: LGHDT, YNNKEL (reference sequence). CDR3 length: 20 amino acids. The V and J ends lost 1 base and 0 bases, in that order; junction bases with no gene match: 12. The CDR3 region is CASSQVHRDRGYNSNQPQHF. The CDR3 coding sequence is TGTGCCAGCAGCCAAGTCCACAGGGACAGGGGCTATAATAGCAATCAGCCCCAGCATTTT.

The V and J genes are TRBV5-1 and TRBJ1-1; D remains ambiguous. This CDR3 has 13 residues. V was trimmed by 3 bases and J by 5 bases, leaving 11 bases between them. Germline V CDR1 and CDR2: SGHRS, YFSETQ. The CDR3 sequence is CASSSGSGTEAFF. The DNA of the CDR3 is TGCGCCAGCAGCTCCGGATCGGGGACTGAAGCTTTCTTT.